This TCR beta chain was captured by sequencing in a study of blood T cells in healthy people across ages. The CDR3 spans 15 residues. V was cut by 8 bases and J by 2 bases, with 20 bases left in between. Germline values: CDR1 DFQATT, CDR2 SNEGSKA (reference sequence). A second PCR of 7 to 11 cycles used a sample-barcoded 5' primer and a J-beta primer mix. TCRdb reprocessed the 5' RACE reads with MiXCR, giving one entry per CDR3 protein. The sample has about a million distinct CDR3 sequences, 45% to 60% seen once. Sequencing was performed on blood. The sequence came from a woman between 55 and 75 years old in good health. V usage is TRBV20-1 and J usage is TRBJ2-3, with D perhaps TRBD1 or TRBD2 (5 bases each). The CDR3 region is CSLSPPGRNTDTQYF. The DNA for the CDR3 is TGCAGTCTAAGTCCCCCGGGACGGAACACAGATACGCAGTATTTT.